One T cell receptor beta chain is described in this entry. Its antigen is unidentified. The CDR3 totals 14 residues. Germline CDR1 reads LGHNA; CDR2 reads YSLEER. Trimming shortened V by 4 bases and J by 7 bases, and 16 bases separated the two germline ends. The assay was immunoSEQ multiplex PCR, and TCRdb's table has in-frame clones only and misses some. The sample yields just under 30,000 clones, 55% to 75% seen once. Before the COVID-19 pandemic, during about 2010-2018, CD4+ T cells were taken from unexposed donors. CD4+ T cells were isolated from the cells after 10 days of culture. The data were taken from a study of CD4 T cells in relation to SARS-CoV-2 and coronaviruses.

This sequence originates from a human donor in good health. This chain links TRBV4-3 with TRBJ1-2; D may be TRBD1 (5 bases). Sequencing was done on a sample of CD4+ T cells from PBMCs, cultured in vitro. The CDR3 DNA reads TGCGCCAGCAGCCCGGGGTTGGGGGAGCCTGGCTACACCTTC. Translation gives CASSPGLGEPGYTF.